The T cell receptor beta chain under discussion was sequenced for a study of T cells after posttransplantation cyclophosphamide. Measured with immunoSEQ multiplex PCR; TCRdb has only the in-frame clones, and not every one. The repertoire holds tens of thousands of clones, 86% seen once, with 9% to 14% in the top ten. Per germline, CDR1 MDHEN and CDR2 SYDVKM. The CDR3 extends over 17 amino acids. Losses at the gene ends were 3 bases for V and 6 bases for J; bases not matched to a gene: 15. Cyclophosphamide on days +3 and +4 followed busulfan-fludarabine conditioning and a marrow graft. Note on this clone: Its antigen is currently unknown.

Findings and caveats of the study: Donor CD8+ memory clones often dominated recipient blood repertoires at later times. After PTCy, TRB diversity resembled that of CNI/methotrexate controls. Blood and skin or GI T cell repertoires showed limited TRB overlap.

Here the sequenced sample was PBMCs, taken after allogeneic stem cell transplant with posttransplant cyclophosphamide. V and J are TRBV28 and TRBJ2-3; 7 bases align to TRBD2. This sequence originates from a female patient in her 30s who received an allogeneic stem cell transplant from an unrelated donor, was CMV-positive, and had no GVHD. The graft donor may be the source of some T cells. CDR3 coding DNA: TGTGCCAGCAGTTTTGGTAATATGGCGGGGGTTTACGATACGCAGTATTTT. Its protein product is CASSFGNMAGVYDTQYF. Combining the CDR3 with reference TRBV28 and TRBJ2-3 gives the whole variable domain DVKVTQSSRYLVKRTGEKVFLECVQDMDHENMFWYRQDPGLGLRLIYFSYDVKMKEKGDIPEGYSVSREKKERFSLILESASTNQTSMYLCASSFGNMAGVYDTQYFGPGTRLTVL.